The 6 T cell receptor beta chains in this list originate from one sample, sequenced in a study of T cells after posttransplantation cyclophosphamide. Assay: immunoSEQ multiplex PCR; the TCRdb copy retains only in-frame clones and omits some. The sample lists about 36,000 clones; more than 70% were seen once. Cyclophosphamide on days +3 and +4 followed busulfan-fludarabine conditioning and a marrow graft. This material consisted of CD4+ T cells sorted from blood, taken 1,900 to 2,000 days after a stem cell transplant with posttransplant cyclophosphamide. Source of these receptors: a female patient aged 40 to 50 who received an allogeneic stem cell transplant from a related donor, was CMV-positive, and had no GVHD. Some T cells here may be from the graft donor.

The genes are TRBV6-5 and TRBJ1-2; weak D call: TRBD1 (6 bases). The CDR3 loop spans 14 amino acids. V dropped 0 bases and J dropped 5 bases, with 10 bases sitting between them. Germline V gene sequence: CDR1 MNHEY, CDR2 SVGAGI. CDR3 sequence: CASSYSAGAYGYTF. The CDR3 region has the DNA TGTGCCAGCAGTTACTCGGCAGGGGCTTATGGCTACACCTTC.

CDR3 in DNA: TGTGCCAGCAGCTCCGACAGGGGGCTCGACGAGCAGTACTTC. It is translated as CASSSDRGLDEQYF. The J gene is TRBJ2-7, the V gene TRBV7-2; TRBD1 matches 10 bases. Trimming took 4 bases from V and 5 from J; bases not matched to a gene: 5. This CDR3 has 14 residues. Germline V gene data show CDR1 as SGHTA and CDR2 as FQGNSA.

The V gene is TRBV29-1, the J gene TRBJ1-2; D gene ambiguous. CDR3 length: 11 residues. Trimming pared 2 bases from V and 2 bases from J, leaving 3 bases between. CDR1 SQVTM and CDR2 ANQGSEA come from the germline V gene. CDR3 in amino acids: CSVELNYGYTF. CDR3 coding DNA: TGCAGCGTTGAACTGAACTATGGCTACACCTTC.

The rearrangement links TRBV7-2 to TRBJ2-7; 10 bases are a match to TRBD1. The V segment lost 4 bases and the J segment 6 bases; nucleotides outside the gene matches: 6. CDR3 size: 14 residues. Germline V gives CDR1 SGHTA, CDR2 FQGNSA. CDR3 amino acids: CASSSDRGRFEQYF. As DNA, the CDR3 is TGTGCCAGCAGCTCTGACAGGGGGCGCTTCGAGCAGTACTTC.

V gene TRBV9 combines with J gene TRBJ2-1; 8 nucleotides line up with TRBD2. From germline, CDR1 is SGDLS and CDR2 YYNGEE. CDR3 length equals 16 residues. J lost 5 bases, V lost 0 bases, and 7 bases had no gene match. The CDR3 loop reads CASSVGGGGNNNEQFF. The CDR3 DNA follows: TGTGCCAGCAGCGTAGGGGGCGGGGGGAACAACAATGAGCAGTTCTTC.

This chain joins TRBV6-1 and TRBJ1-1, with D maybe TRBD1 (6 bases). V lost 6 bases and J 4 bases, leaving 15 bases between the germline ends. CDR3 length equals 14 residues. The germline gives CDR1 MNHNS, CDR2 SASEGT. The CDR3 is CASRLTTGPTEAFF. CDR3 in DNA: TGTGCCAGCAGGCTTACGACAGGCCCCACTGAAGCTTTCTTT.